This TCR beta chain was documented in a study of OX40 agonist ivuxolimab in advanced cancers. The method was immunoSEQ multiplex PCR; TCRdb's version includes in-frame clones alone and lacks a portion of them. Of 80,000 to 100,000 clones detected, roughly 93% appear once; the ten largest clones hold 0.25% to 0.35%. The CDR3 spans 16 residues. The V and J ends lost 0 bases and 1 base respectively, with 10 bases between them. CDR1 is MNHEY and CDR2 is SMNVEV in the germline V gene (reference sequence). The TCR was taken from an adult with an advanced solid tumor such as melanoma, head and neck, liver or kidney cancer. The starting material was CD4+ or CD8+ T cells sorted from blood, obtained in a trial of the OX40 agonist ivuxolimab. The V and J genes are TRBV27 and TRBJ1-5; a possible D gene is TRBD1 (5 bases). CDR3 DNA: TGTGCCAGCAGTTTATCAGGGGTCATGAGCAATCAGCCCCAGCATTTT. Amino acid sequence: CASSLSGVMSNQPQHF.